The 12 T cell receptor beta chains in this list originate from one sample, sequenced in a study of OX40 agonist ivuxolimab in advanced cancers. Only in-frame clones appear in the TCRdb table, and some are missing; sequencing was by immunoSEQ multiplex PCR. The sample lists approximately 77,000 clones; about 89% were seen once. The input for sequencing was CD4+ or CD8+ T cells sorted from blood, taken in a trial of the OX40 agonist ivuxolimab. These receptors all stem from an adult with an advanced solid tumor such as melanoma, head and neck, liver or kidney cancer.

The chain couples TRBV15 to TRBJ2-1; TRBD2 might be the D (6 bases). This CDR3 contains 19 residues. Trimming shortened V by 3 bases and J by 8 bases, and 29 bases separated the two germline ends. Germline V lookup: CDR1 LNHNV, CDR2 YYDKDF (reference sequence). The DNA for the CDR3 is TGTGCCACCAGCAGGTCACGGGGGAATCCGGGCCGGCGCGCCGATGAGCAGTTCTTC. This translates into CATSRSRGNPGRRADEQFF.

V is TRBV7-9 and J is TRBJ2-7, with 9 nucleotides matching TRBD2. The length of the CDR3 is 16 residues. With V trimmed by 1 base and J by 6 bases, 10 bases remained unmatched. Germline CDR1 reads SEHNR; CDR2 reads FQNEAQ (reference sequence). CDR3 region: CASSLGAGTSFSEQYF. The CDR3 DNA follows: TGTGCCAGCAGCTTAGGGGCCGGGACTAGCTTCTCCGAGCAGTACTTC.

The V call is TRBV19, the J call TRBJ1-1, with unresolved D. Germline lookup yields CDR1 LNHDA and CDR2 SQIVND (reference sequence). V lost 3 bases and J 0 bases, leaving 5 bases between the germline ends. The CDR3 is 13 residues long. The CDR3 region has the DNA TGTGCCAGTAGTATCCAAGTGAACACTGAAGCTTTCTTT. Translating gives CASSIQVNTEAFF. Full variable domain (rest looked up from reference TRBV19 and TRBJ1-1): DGGITQSPKYLFRKEGQNVTLSCEQNLNHDAMYWYRQDPGQGLRLIYYSQIVNDFQKGDIAEGYSVSREKKESFPLTVTSAQKNPTAFYLCASSIQVNTEAFFGQGTRLTVV.

The V call is TRBV6-6, the J call TRBJ2-7; 9 bases are a match to TRBD2. CDR1 MNHNY and CDR2 SVGAGI come from the germline V gene (reference sequence). This CDR3 contains 14 residues. V dropped 6 bases and J dropped 6; count of bases not matched to a gene: 9. DNA for the CDR3: TGTGCCAGCAGACCCGGGACTAGCCCCGTCGAGCAGTACTTC. Its translation is CASRPGTSPVEQYF.

The V call is TRBV2, the J call TRBJ1-3, with 7 bases matching TRBD1. The CDR3 runs 16 residues. Germline lookup yields CDR1 SNHLY and CDR2 FYNNEI. The ends lost 7 bases at V and 0 bases at J; junction bases unmatched: 9. CDR3 coding DNA: TGTGCCAGCACCCCGGGACAGCCTTTCTCTGGAAACACCATATATTTT. Residues: CASTPGQPFSGNTIYF.

In nucleotides, the CDR3 is TGCGCCAGCAGCCGCGACGGGACTAGCACAGATACGCAGTATTTT. Translated: CASSRDGTSTDTQYF. The V call is TRBV5-1, the J call TRBJ2-3; D is possibly TRBD2 (6 bases). This CDR3 comprises 15 residues. Trimming stripped 4 bases from V and 0 bases from J, with 12 bases between. Germline assignment: CDR1 SGHRS and CDR2 YFSETQ.

The J gene is TRBJ1-1, the V gene TRBV5-5; D unclear. This CDR3 region has 15 residues. CDR1 SGHKS and CDR2 YYEKEE come from the germline V gene (reference sequence). The V and J ends lost 0 bases and 4 bases respectively, with 13 bases between them. The CDR3 spells CASSLEMGPGTEAFF. Here the CDR3 DNA reads TGTGCCAGCAGCTTGGAGATGGGCCCGGGCACTGAAGCTTTCTTT.

This clone was seen just once. The CDR3: CAISESRGGESYGYTF. CDR3 DNA sequence: TGTGCCATCAGTGAGTCCCGGGGGGGAGAGAGCTATGGCTACACCTTC. This sequence joins TRBV10-3 and TRBJ1-2, with D tentatively TRBD1 (5 bases). Germline-derived CDR1 and CDR2 are ENHRY and SYGVKD. The CDR3 has 16 amino acids. The V end was cut by 0 bases, the J end by 4 bases, with 15 bases between.

The rearrangement joins TRBV28 to TRBJ2-1; 7 bases map to TRBD1. Germline values: CDR1 MDHEN, CDR2 SYDVKM. This CDR3 region has 19 residues. V lost 8 bases and J lost 5; bases outside the gene matches: 24. CDR3 sequence reads: CASSGRRWHRGRRNNEQFF. CDR3 in DNA: TGTGCCAGCTCTGGCCGGAGGTGGCACAGGGGAAGAAGAAACAATGAGCAGTTCTTC.

The genes are TRBV30 and TRBJ2-3; D gene ambiguous. The CDR3 is made up of 11 amino acids. Trimming stripped 5 bases from V and 4 bases from J, with 7 bases between. Germline V gene data show CDR1 as GTSNPN and CDR2 as SVGIG (reference sequence). Written as DNA, the CDR3 is TGTGCCTGGGGTGAGGCAGATACGCAGTATTTT. Translation: CAWGEADTQYF.

About this clone itself: The sample carries other DNA sequences with the same CDR3. V usage is TRBV2 and J usage is TRBJ2-7; D gene unclear. The CDR3 is made up of 11 amino acids. V was shortened by 2 bases and J by 4 bases, with 3 bases between the two germline ends. Looked up from germline, CDR1 is SNHLY and CDR2 is FYNNEI. The CDR3 sequence is CASSERYEQYF. CDR3 in DNA: TGTGCCAGCAGTGAAAGGTACGAGCAGTACTTC.

This clone occurred once. J is TRBJ1-6 and V is TRBV12-5; a weak D match, TRBD1 (6 bases). The CDR3 is 14 residues long. The V and J ends lost 6 bases and 7 bases respectively, with 13 bases between them. Germline values: CDR1 LGHNT, CDR2 FRNRAP. The CDR3 DNA follows: TGTGCTAGTGGACCCGGGACAAAGAATTCACCCCTCCACTTT. Translation: CASGPGTKNSPLHF.